These 28 T cell receptor beta chains were all obtained from the same sample, sequenced in a study of molecular identifiers for immune sequencing clone quantification. Using its own MiXCR run on the PCR reads, TCRdb lists one record per CDR3 protein. In the table there are 300,000 to 350,000 distinct CDR3 sequences, 20% to 25% of which are singletons. Sequenced: naive CD8+ T cells from blood, with Jurkat cell RNA spiked in. Subset denoted: FACS-sorted CD8+CD4-CCR7+CD45RA+ naive T cells. Receptors originate from a human donor in good health. Some libraries in this study had Jurkat cell RNA spiked in.

This clonotype was found a few times. The V gene is TRBV6-2 or TRBV6-3, the J gene TRBJ1-6; a possible D gene is TRBD1 (5 bases). Germline CDR1 MNHEY, CDR2 SVGEGT. Trimming cost V 6 bases and J 3 bases, with 15 bases left between them. This CDR3 region has 16 residues. The CDR3 sequence: CASSPFRTSYNSPLHF. The CDR3 bases are TGTGCCAGCAGCCCTTTCAGGACAAGCTATAATTCACCCCTCCACTTT.

The rearrangement uses TRBV6-2 or TRBV6-3 and TRBJ2-3, with D possibly being TRBD1 (5 bases). The CDR3 spans 15 residues. The V and J ends lost 6 bases and 0 bases respectively, with 13 bases between them. Germline V lookup: CDR1 MNHEY, CDR2 SVGEGT. The CDR3 DNA follows: TGTGCCAGCAGCCTAGGGGTCTACAGCACAGATACGCAGTATTTT. This sequence encodes CASSLGVYSTDTQYF.

Regarding this clonotype: Being one base from a much bigger clone, this may be a read error. This chain connects TRBV7-6 to TRBJ2-5; TRBD2 matches at 12 bases. CDR1 is SGHVS, CDR2 FNYEAQ, per germline. CDR3 length: 15 residues. As DNA, the CDR3 is TGTGCCAGCAGCTTAGTACTAGCGGGGGGAGAGACCCAGTGCTTC. Translation gives CASSLVLAGGETQCF.

This clonotype was observed a few times. This CDR3 reads CASSTLTPGTTLNTEAFF. The CDR3 DNA is TGTGCCAGTAGTACCTTAACCCCCGGGACAACCTTGAACACTGAAGCTTTCTTT. V and J are TRBV19 and TRBJ1-1, with D maybe TRBD1 (6 bases). Per germline, CDR1 LNHDA and CDR2 SQIVND (reference sequence). This CDR3 comprises 18 residues. Trimming stripped 4 bases from V and 0 bases from J, with 21 bases between.

On this clonotype: Given a much more abundant clone one base away, this may be a read error. The rearrangement links TRBV29-1 to TRBJ2-5; either TRBD1 or TRBD2 may fit D (5 bases each). Trimming cost V 4 bases and J 4 bases, with 19 bases left between them. Germline CDR1 reads SQVTM; CDR2 reads ANQGSEA. The CDR3 contains 15 residues. The DNA of the CDR3 is TGCAGCGTTGTGCTCCTGGGGGTGGGACGAGAGACCCAGTACTTC. Translating it yields CSVVLLGVGRETQYF.

The V gene is TRBV7-9, the J gene TRBJ2-1; the D gene is possibly TRBD1 (6 bases). Germline V lookup: CDR1 SEHNR, CDR2 FQNEAQ (reference sequence). This CDR3 spans 16 amino acids. V shed 3 bases and J shed 2 bases, with 14 bases lying between them. This chain's CDR3 is CASSFSGVGAYNEQFF. The CDR3 region has the DNA TGTGCCAGCAGCTTCTCAGGGGTTGGGGCCTACAATGAGCAGTTCTTC.

The genes are TRBV20-1 and TRBJ2-7; 8 bases match TRBD2. Trimming removed 0 bases from V and 0 bases from J; junction bases left unmatched: 4. The CDR3 is 15 amino acids. Per germline, CDR1 DFQATT and CDR2 SNEGSKA (reference sequence). CDR3 nucleotides: TGCAGTGCTAGAGATAGCCTAGCGGGCTCCTACGAGCAGTACTTC. This codes for CSARDSLAGSYEQYF.

At least ten counts were recorded for this clonotype. The V and J genes are TRBV7-2 and TRBJ2-7; the match to TRBD2 covers 8 bases. This CDR3 has 16 residues. Losses at the gene ends were 7 bases for V and 7 bases for J; bases not matched to a gene: 18. CDR1 is SGHTA, CDR2 FQGNSA, per germline. The CDR3 protein is CASTFSIAGTRREQYF. CDR3 nucleotide sequence: TGTGCCAGCACCTTTTCTATAGCGGGAACCCGGAGGGAGCAGTACTTC.

J is TRBJ2-7 and V is TRBV30, with D tentatively TRBD1 (5 bases). This CDR3 comprises 14 residues. The V gene lost 2 bases and the J gene lost 5 bases, with 16 bases spanning the gap. Germline CDR1 reads GTSNPN; CDR2 reads SVGIG (reference sequence). The CDR3 DNA reads as TGTGCCTGGAGTATGGGGCAGTGGCGAGACGAGCAGTACTTC. The encoded protein is CAWSMGQWRDEQYF.

This clonotype was detected many times. This chain joins TRBV30 and TRBJ2-7; possible D gene TRBD1, 7 bases. The CDR3 is 13 residues long. Germline lookup yields CDR1 GTSNPN and CDR2 SVGIG (reference sequence). V dropped 4 bases and J dropped 6 bases, with 16 bases sitting between them. The CDR3 coding sequence is TGTGCCTGGACCCAGGGGGGACCTCCCGAGCAGTACTTC. It encodes CAWTQGGPPEQYF.

This clonotype was picked up a small number of times. J is TRBJ2-7 and V is TRBV27; D possibly corresponds to TRBD2 (5 bases). Trimming took off 5 bases at V and 2 bases at J, with 16 bases between the two ends. Germline V gives CDR1 MNHEY, CDR2 SMNVEV (reference sequence). The CDR3 consists of 15 residues. The CDR3 sequence is CASSPPGQEAYEQYF. CDR3 nucleotide sequence: TGTGCCAGCAGTCCCCCGGGCCAGGAGGCCTACGAGCAGTACTTC.

The V and J genes are TRBV10-3 and TRBJ2-3, with D perhaps matching TRBD1 or TRBD2 (6 bases each). The CDR3 is 14 residues long. The V gene lost 3 bases and the J gene lost 2 bases, with 9 bases spanning the gap. Germline assignment: CDR1 ENHRY and CDR2 SYGVKD. The CDR3 sequence: CAISDGGDTDTQYF. DNA of the CDR3: TGTGCCATCAGTGACGGGGGCGACACAGATACGCAGTATTTT.

This clonotype was seen repeatedly, ten times or more. The chain employs TRBV11-2 and TRBJ1-1, with 9 bases fitting TRBD1. The V and J ends lost 4 bases and 5 bases, in that order; junction bases with no gene match: 5. The CDR3 loop spans 14 amino acids. Per germline, CDR1 SGHAT and CDR2 FQNNGV. In DNA, the CDR3 is TGTGCCAGCAGCTCGGGGACAGGGTATACTGAAGCTTTCTTT. It yields the protein CASSSGTGYTEAFF.

This clonotype is a singleton in its sample. CDR3 sequence (DNA): TGTGCCAGCAGGGCTAGCGGGGGGGGGGCAGATACGCAGTATTTT. Its protein product is CASRASGGGADTQYF. The V gene is TRBV12-3 or TRBV12-4, the J gene TRBJ2-3, with 12 positions matching TRBD2. CDR3 size: 15 residues. J lost 4 bases, V lost 6 bases, and 5 bases had no gene match.

The rearrangement uses TRBV4-2 and TRBJ2-1; the match to TRBD1 covers 8 bases. Trimming cost V 4 bases and J 7 bases; bases outside gene matches: 9. Germline-derived CDR1 and CDR2 are LGHNA and YNFKEQ. The CDR3 is made up of 15 amino acids. CDR3 DNA sequence: TGTGCCAGCAGCCCCGACAGGGGACACGGGAATGAGCAGTTCTTC. Protein: CASSPDRGHGNEQFF.

This clonotype showed up many times. J is TRBJ1-6 and V is TRBV7-9; 8 nucleotides line up with TRBD1. CDR1 is SEHNR, CDR2 FQNEAQ, per germline (reference sequence). V lost 8 bases, J lost 7 bases, and 1 base stayed unmatched. There are 12 residues in the CDR3. CDR3 DNA: TGTGCCAGCCAGGGGGCGAATTCACCCCTCCACTTT. This sequence encodes CASQGANSPLHF. Full variable domain (missing parts from reference TRBV7-9 and TRBJ1-6): DTGVSQNPRHKITKRGQNVTFRCDPISEHNRLYWYRQTLGQGPEFLTYFQNEAQLEKSRLLSDRFSAERPKGSFSTLEIQRTEQGDSAMYLCASQGANSPLHFGNGTRLTVT.

This clonotype has ten or more counts. The chain has TRBV24-1 and TRBJ2-1; 13 bases are shared with TRBD2. The J segment lost 6 bases and the V segment lost 3 bases, leaving 1 base of the junction unmatched. The CDR3 has 15 amino acids. Germline CDR1 reads KGHDR; CDR2 reads SFDVKD. The CDR3 nucleotides read TGTGCCACCAGTGATCGGACTAGCGGGAGCAATGAGCAGTTCTTC. It encodes CATSDRTSGSNEQFF.

Concerning this clonotype itself: Since a much larger clone is just one base distant, this may be a read error. The conserved closing phenylalanine or tryptophan is absent in this CDR3, likely reflecting a read error. The chain employs TRBV9 and TRBJ2-2, with D possibly matching TRBD1 (6 bases). Trimming cost V 0 bases and J 6 bases, with 15 bases left between them. CDR1 is SGDLS and CDR2 is YYNGEE in the germline V gene. The CDR3 extends over 16 amino acids. This CDR3 reads CASSVGGTQVSGELFV. The CDR3 coding sequence is TGTGCCAGCAGCGTAGGAGGGACACAAGTATCCGGGGAGCTGTTTGTT.

This clonotype was seen at least ten times. The chain couples TRBV25-1 to TRBJ2-2; no definite D call. Between the trimmed V and J ends, which lost 6 bases and 0 bases, there was a span of 11 bases. Per the germline V gene, CDR1 is MGHDK and CDR2 is SYGVNS. This CDR3 is 15 amino acids long. The CDR3 DNA reads TGTGCCAGCAGCCGAAGGGCAGCGAACACCGGGGAGCTGTTTTTT. Encoded protein: CASSRRAANTGELFF.

The sample holds many counts of this clonotype. The V and J genes are TRBV19 and TRBJ1-1; no firm D call. The CDR3 contains 13 residues. Germline CDR1 LNHDA, CDR2 SQIVND (reference sequence). The germline V and J ends were trimmed by 3 bases and 2 bases, with 7 bases remaining between them. The CDR3 protein is CASSIVPNTEAFF. CDR3 sequence (DNA): TGTGCCAGTAGTATCGTTCCCAACACTGAAGCTTTCTTT.

This clonotype was counted between two and nine times. The chain couples TRBV10-3 to TRBJ2-7; TRBD1 or TRBD2 may be the D gene (5 bases each). Trimming shortened V by 7 bases and J by 4 bases, and 29 bases separated the two germline ends. The CDR3 has 18 residues. Germline CDR1 and CDR2: ENHRY and SYGVKD. The CDR3 sequence is CAITMPLGRPSKGYEQYF. The CDR3 DNA reads TGTGCCATCACCATGCCTTTGGGACGGCCCTCAAAAGGGTACGAGCAGTACTTC.

Ten or more counts support this clonotype. The rearrangement joins TRBV4-3 to TRBJ2-7, with D unresolved. V lost 3 bases to trimming and J lost 0 bases, with 12 bases between them. The germline gives CDR1 LGHNA, CDR2 YSLEER. CDR3 length: 15 amino acids. The CDR3 region has the DNA TGCGCCAGCAGCCAGTACGACTCAAGCTCCTACGAGCAGTACTTC. This sequence encodes CASSQYDSSSYEQYF.

As regards this clonotype: One base away lies a much larger clone, so this may be a sequencing read error. The chain has TRBV27 and TRBJ1-5; a possible D gene is TRBD1 (5 bases). Looked up from germline, CDR1 is MNHEY and CDR2 is SMNVEV (reference sequence). This CDR3 is 15 amino acids long. The CDR3: CASSFSQGSSQPQHF. The CDR3 region has the DNA TGTGCCAGCAGTTTTTCGCAGGGTAGCAGTCAGCCCCAGCATTTT.

The CDR3 nucleotides are TGTGCCAGTAGTATAGAAGCGGGACATCAGAGCACAGATACGCAGTATTTT. This codes for CASSIEAGHQSTDTQYF. This chain uses TRBV19 with TRBJ2-3; D perhaps matches TRBD2 (7 bases). CDR3 length equals 17 residues. Germline CDR1 is LNHDA and CDR2 is SQIVND (reference sequence). V lost 0 bases to trimming and J lost 0 bases, with 13 bases between them.

This clonotype has a count of ten or more. V is TRBV12-3 or TRBV12-4 and J is TRBJ1-2, with a weak D call TRBD1 (5 bases). The CDR3 sequence is 12 residues long. V lost 6 bases and J lost 2, with 7 bases in between. CDR3 in amino acids: CASSRDNYGYTF. The CDR3 bases are TGTGCCAGCAGCCGGGACAACTATGGCTACACCTTC.

This clonotype was seen repeatedly, ten times or more. The rearrangement links TRBV14 to TRBJ2-2; D is unresolved. The CDR3 sequence is 12 residues long. V gave up 0 bases and J gave up 4 bases, with 0 bases separating them. Looked up from germline, CDR1 is SGHDN and CDR2 is FVKESK. CDR3 amino acids: CASSQDTGELFF. The CDR3 DNA is TGTGCCAGCAGCCAAGACACCGGGGAGCTGTTTTTT.

In its sample, this clonotype was seen many times. The chain carries TRBV4-3 and TRBJ2-1; 8 nucleotides align to TRBD2. CDR3 length: 15 amino acids. CDR1 and CDR2 from the germline V gene are LGHNA and YSLEER. The trim removed 0 bases at V and 5 bases at J, leaving 3 bases unmatched. This CDR3 is CASSQDSGVNNEQFF. The CDR3 nucleotides are TGCGCCAGCAGCCAAGATAGCGGGGTCAACAATGAGCAGTTCTTC.

CDR3 nucleotides: TGTGCCAGCAGTTTAGTGTGGACAGGGCCAAACACTGAAGCTTTCTTT. It codes for CASSLVWTGPNTEAFF. This rearrangement joins TRBV27 to TRBJ1-1; TRBD1 matches at 8 bases. The CDR3 is made up of 16 amino acids. Germline lookup yields CDR1 MNHEY and CDR2 SMNVEV (reference sequence). The trim removed 2 bases at V and 2 bases at J, leaving 7 bases unmatched.